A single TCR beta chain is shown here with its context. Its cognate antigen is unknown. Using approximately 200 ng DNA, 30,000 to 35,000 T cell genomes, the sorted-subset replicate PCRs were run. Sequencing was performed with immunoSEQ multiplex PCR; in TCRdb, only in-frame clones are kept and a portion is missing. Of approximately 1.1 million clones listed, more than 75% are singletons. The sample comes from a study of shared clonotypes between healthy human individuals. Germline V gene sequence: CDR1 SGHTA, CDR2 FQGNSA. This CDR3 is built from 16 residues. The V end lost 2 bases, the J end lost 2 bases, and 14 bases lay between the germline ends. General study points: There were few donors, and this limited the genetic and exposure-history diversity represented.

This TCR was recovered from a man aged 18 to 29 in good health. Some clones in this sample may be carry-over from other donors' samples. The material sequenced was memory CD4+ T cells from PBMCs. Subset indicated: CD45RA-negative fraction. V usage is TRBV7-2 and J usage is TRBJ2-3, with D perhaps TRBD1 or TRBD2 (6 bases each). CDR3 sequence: CASSLMRRGATDTQYF. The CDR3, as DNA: TGTGCCAGCAGCTTAATGCGAAGGGGGGCCACAGATACGCAGTATTTT.